These 26 T cell receptor beta chains were all obtained from the same sample, sequenced in a study of radiotherapy plus CTLA-4 blockade in lung cancer (dated by TCRdb to 2016 to 2018). The library was made by the immunoSEQ multiplex PCR assay. The table was pulled from immuneACCESS by TCRdb, which kept in-frame rearrangements only. Such tables lose some clones; where checked, under half of the loss comes from unresolved V genes, and the rest has no known cause. The sample table shows more than 60,000 clones, and less than 85% are seen once. Approximately 2.8% of the sample belongs to the ten largest clones. The starting material was peripheral blood, obtained from a patient treated with radiotherapy plus ipilimumab. The source of these receptors is a human donor with non-small cell lung cancer who had a complete response to radiotherapy plus ipilimumab.

This clone has only a few counts. The CDR3 region is CASSDTQGNSPLHF. In DNA form, the CDR3 reads TGTGCCAGCAGTGATACGCAGGGCAATTCACCCCTCCACTTT. The chain joins TRBV6-5 to TRBJ1-6, with D perhaps matching TRBD1 (5 bases). The CDR3 consists of 14 residues. Per germline, CDR1 MNHEY and CDR2 SVGAGI. V lost 5 bases and J lost 7, with 12 bases in between.

The chain joins TRBV12-5 to TRBJ1-3; 8 nucleotides align to TRBD1. CDR1 and CDR2 (germline): LGHNT, FRNRAP. This CDR3 comprises 17 residues. V shed 4 bases and J 0 bases; nucleotides not matched to a gene: 8. This CDR3 reads CASGSGQTGGSGNTIYF. CDR3 coding DNA: TGTGCTAGTGGTTCGGGACAAACAGGGGGCTCTGGAAACACCATATATTTT.

The rearrangement uses TRBV30 and TRBJ2-7, with D perhaps TRBD1 (6 bases). The V gene's germline CDR1 is GTSNPN and CDR2 SVGIG (reference sequence). The CDR3 covers 13 residues. Trimming shortened V by 4 bases and J by 2 bases, and 12 bases separated the two germline ends. The CDR3 loop is CAWTSDRPYEQYF. The CDR3 DNA follows: TGTGCCTGGACCTCGGACAGACCCTACGAGCAGTACTTC.

V usage is TRBV19 and J usage is TRBJ2-3, with 11 bases lining up with TRBD2. This CDR3 is built from 16 residues. Germline-derived CDR1 and CDR2 are LNHDA and SQIVND (reference sequence). The trim removed 4 bases at V and 1 base at J, leaving 4 bases unmatched. Here the CDR3 reads CASSRPSGGRTDTQYF. In nucleotides, the CDR3 is TGTGCCAGTAGTAGACCTAGCGGGGGGCGCACAGATACGCAGTATTTT.

A single count supports this clone. The rearrangement joins TRBV6-6 to TRBJ2-7, with a tentative D call TRBD2 (5 bases). V lost 5 bases and J lost 6, with 17 bases in between. Germline CDR1 reads MNHNY; CDR2 reads SVGAGI (reference sequence). This CDR3 is 14 amino acids long. The CDR3 loop reads CASSLRDDTIEQYF. In nucleotides, the CDR3 is TGTGCCAGCAGTCTCCGGGATGATACGATCGAGCAGTACTTC.

The chain uses TRBV29-1 and TRBJ1-1; no clear D gene. The CDR3 is made up of 13 amino acids. Trimming pared 7 bases from V and 0 bases from J, leaving 12 bases between. Germline V CDR1 and CDR2: SQVTM, ANQGSEA. CDR3 nucleotides: TGCAGCGCCGAGTCCCAAATGAACACTGAAGCTTTCTTT. Amino acids: CSAESQMNTEAFF.

The sample holds a few counts of this clone. The rearrangement links TRBV28 to TRBJ2-6, with D possibly being TRBD2 (5 bases). With 10 bases removed from V and 2 bases from J, the gap between germline ends came to 12 bases. Germline CDR1 MDHEN, CDR2 SYDVKM. The CDR3 contains 14 residues. In nucleotides, the CDR3 is TGTGCCACCCCGGCGGAGGCTGGGGCCAACGTCCTGACTTTC. This translates into CATPAEAGANVLTF.

The V gene is TRBV18, the J gene TRBJ1-1; TRBD1 might be the D (6 bases). Germline loops: CDR1 KGHSH, CDR2 LQKENI. Trimming pared 6 bases from V and 0 bases from J, leaving 11 bases between. The CDR3 extends over 14 amino acids. The CDR3 sequence: CASSGDTLNTEAFF. For the CDR3, the DNA is TGTGCCAGCTCGGGGGACACACTGAACACTGAAGCTTTCTTT.

A word on this clone: A read error may produce the germline difference seen at one junction end. The chain carries TRBV19 and TRBJ1-5; D uncertain. This CDR3 is built from 15 residues. Looked up from germline, CDR1 is LNHDA and CDR2 is SQIVND (reference sequence). The CDR3 DNA is TGTGCCAGTAGAAATCCCCAGGTCCAGTATCAGTCCCAGCATTTT. Its protein is CASRNPQVQYQSQHF.

CDR3 sequence reads: CASSKYSGANVLTF. In nucleotides, the CDR3 is TGTGCCAGTAGTAAATATTCTGGGGCCAACGTCCTGACTTTC. The V call is TRBV19, the J call TRBJ2-6; D remains unclear. Germline CDR1 is LNHDA and CDR2 is SQIVND (reference sequence). Trimming stripped 4 bases from V and 1 base from J, with 5 bases between. The CDR3 totals 14 residues.

The genes are TRBV27 and TRBJ2-1; D is possibly TRBD2 (6 bases). CDR3 size: 17 residues. Trimming took 2 bases from V and 4 from J, leaving 18 bases between them. CDR1 is MNHEY, CDR2 SMNVEV, per germline (reference sequence). CDR3 protein: CASSLLRGYGVYNEQFF. DNA of the CDR3: TGTGCCAGCAGTTTACTCCGGGGGTATGGGGTGTACAATGAGCAGTTCTTC.

This sequence joins TRBV6-6 and TRBJ2-7, with TRBD2 as a possible D gene (6 bases). Germline assignment: CDR1 MNHNY and CDR2 SVGAGI (reference sequence). Trimming took 5 bases from V and 3 from J, leaving 14 bases between them. This CDR3 has 14 amino acids. The CDR3 here is CASSLSGLYYEQYF. In nucleotides, the CDR3 is TGTGCCAGCAGTCTCTCGGGACTGTACTACGAGCAGTACTTC.

V usage is TRBV30 and J usage is TRBJ2-7; the D is unclear. V lost 3 bases and J lost 3, with 9 bases in between. This CDR3 contains 12 residues. Germline lookup yields CDR1 GTSNPN and CDR2 SVGIG (reference sequence). CDR3 sequence: CAWSNANYEQYF. The CDR3 DNA sequence: TGTGCCTGGAGCAACGCTAACTACGAGCAGTACTTC.

V is TRBV14 and J is TRBJ2-5; TRBD2 is a possible D gene (6 bases). Germline V gene data show CDR1 as SGHDN and CDR2 as FVKESK. Deletions cut 1 base from V and 6 bases from J, with 15 bases between. There are 15 residues in the CDR3. The CDR3 DNA sequence: TGTGCCAGCAGCCAAGCGGGAGCCGTCAAACAGACCCAGTACTTC. Residues: CASSQAGAVKQTQYF.

This sequence joins TRBV6-5 and TRBJ1-4, with a possible D match to TRBD1 (6 bases). V was pared by 6 bases and J by 8 bases, with 13 bases between. The CDR3 runs 13 residues. Germline V CDR1 and CDR2: MNHEY, SVGAGI. Here the CDR3 DNA reads TGTGCCAGCAGAGAGACAGGAGCGGAAAAACTGTTTTTT. It yields the protein CASRETGAEKLFF.

In this sample, this clone turned up a few times. The chain employs TRBV7-2 and TRBJ2-5; D gene ambiguous. The V gene's germline CDR1 is SGHTA and CDR2 FQGNSA. The germline V and J ends were trimmed by 0 bases and 7 bases, with 12 bases remaining between them. This CDR3 has 14 amino acids. For the CDR3, the DNA is TGTGCCAGCAGCTTAGCGCCCAGTTCTGGGACCCAGTACTTC. Residues: CASSLAPSSGTQYF.

The rearrangement links TRBV18 to TRBJ2-1; D is unresolved. Germline values: CDR1 KGHSH, CDR2 LQKENI. The CDR3 consists of 15 residues. V shed 1 base and J shed 2 bases, with 9 bases lying between them. The CDR3 sequence: CASSPLAVPYNEQFF. The CDR3 bases are TGTGCCAGCTCACCACTGGCGGTCCCCTACAATGAGCAGTTCTTC. Filled out from reference TRBV18 and TRBJ2-1, the complete variable domain reads NAGVMQNPRHLVRRRGQEARLRCSPMKGHSHVYWYRQLPEEGLKFMVYLQKENIIDESGMPKERFSAEFPKEGPSILRIQQVVRGDSAAYFCASSPLAVPYNEQFFGPGTRLTVL.

The rearrangement links TRBV28 to TRBJ1-5; D remains unclear. V lost 2 bases and J 6 bases, leaving 14 bases between the germline ends. Germline CDR1 and CDR2: MDHEN and SYDVKM. The CDR3 totals 15 residues. CDR3 DNA: TGTGCCAGCAGTTTACCTCGGTCCCTCGGTCAGCCCCAGCATTTT. Translated, it gives CASSLPRSLGQPQHF. Together with reference TRBV28 and TRBJ1-5, the CDR3 gives the full variable domain: DVKVTQSSRYLVKRTGEKVFLECVQDMDHENMFWYRQDPGLGLRLIYFSYDVKMKEKGDIPEGYSVSREKKERFSLILESASTNQTSMYLCASSLPRSLGQPQHFGDGTRLSIL.

V and J are TRBV25-1 and TRBJ2-3; 11 bases agree with TRBD1. The CDR3 is made up of 16 amino acids. V lost 3 bases and J lost 4; bases outside the gene matches: 6. CDR1 is MGHDK, CDR2 SYGVNS, per germline. The DNA of the CDR3 is TGTGCCAGCAGTGACCAGGACAGGGGGCGCGCAGATACGCAGTATTTT. The encoded protein is CASSDQDRGRADTQYF. Full variable domain (missing parts from reference TRBV25-1 and TRBJ2-3): EADIYQTPRYLVIGTGKKITLECSQTMGHDKMYWYQQDPGMELHLIHYSYGVNSTEKGDLSSESTVSRIRTEHFPLTLESARPSHTSQYLCASSDQDRGRADTQYFGPGTRLTVL.

The gene calls are TRBV5-4 and TRBJ2-7, with D hard to call. Trimming pared 0 bases from V and 0 bases from J, leaving 10 bases between. Germline V gives CDR1 SGHNT, CDR2 YYREEE (reference sequence). The CDR3 consists of 15 residues. The CDR3 DNA is TGTGCCAGCAGCTTGGCCGGTGCTAGCTCCTACGAGCAGTACTTC. Protein: CASSLAGASSYEQYF.

Sample share makes this clone medium-sized. The DNA for the CDR3 is TGTGCCATCACGTCAGGGGTAAACACTGAAGCTTTCTTT. It translates to CAITSGVNTEAFF. The chain carries TRBV10-3 and TRBJ1-1; tentative D call: TRBD1 (6 bases). Trimming pared 7 bases from V and 2 bases from J, leaving 11 bases between. This CDR3 spans 13 amino acids. Germline V gives CDR1 ENHRY, CDR2 SYGVKD.

The chain has TRBV4-1 and TRBJ1-1; 11 nucleotides match TRBD1. The CDR3 spans 14 residues. CDR1 MGHRA and CDR2 YSYEKL come from the germline V gene. V lost 4 bases, J lost 6 bases, and 4 bases stayed unmatched. The CDR3 region is CASSRTGGRAEAFF. The CDR3 DNA reads TGCGCCAGCAGCCGGACAGGGGGCAGGGCTGAAGCTTTCTTT.

The rearrangement uses TRBV2 and TRBJ1-6; D uncertain. Trimming removed 3 bases from V and 10 bases from J, with 13 bases in between. Germline V gives CDR1 SNHLY, CDR2 FYNNEI. This CDR3 has 14 residues. DNA of the CDR3: TGTGCCAGCAGTGACATTTTAAGAGGGTCACCCCTCCACTTT. Protein: CASSDILRGSPLHF.

This clone was recorded only once. The chain employs TRBV28 and TRBJ2-5, with 13 bases lining up with TRBD2. CDR1 is MDHEN and CDR2 is SYDVKM in the germline V gene. The CDR3 has 15 amino acids. V trimming: 3 bases; J trimming: 9 bases; junction bases outside the gene matches: 7. DNA of the CDR3: TGTGCCAGCAGTTTTTCTTGGACTAGCGGGAGTGCCCAGTACTTC. It codes for CASSFSWTSGSAQYF.

This chain joins TRBV6-6 and TRBJ2-2; D is undetermined. Germline lookup yields CDR1 MNHNY and CDR2 SVGAGI (reference sequence). The CDR3 spans 16 residues. Trimming removed 5 bases at V and 5 bases at J, with 18 bases between. CDR3 in amino acids: CASSPLRNSMTGELFF. The CDR3 DNA reads TGTGCCAGCAGTCCTCTTAGAAATTCAATGACCGGGGAGCTGTTTTTT.

This clone was counted only a few times. This chain connects TRBV7-9 to TRBJ1-1; 10 bases agree with TRBD1. The CDR3 covers 16 residues. With 1 base clipped from V and 4 bases from J, the junction kept 6 bases outside the gene matches. Per the germline V gene, CDR1 is SEHNR and CDR2 is FQNEAQ (reference sequence). This CDR3 reads CASSLETGGLGTEAFF. As DNA, the CDR3 is TGTGCCAGCAGCTTAGAGACAGGGGGCTTGGGCACTGAAGCTTTCTTT. Supplemented by reference TRBV7-9 and TRBJ1-1, the full variable domain reads DTGVSQNPRHKITKRGQNVTFRCDPISEHNRLYWYRQTLGQGPEFLTYFQNEAQLEKSRLLSDRFSAERPKGSFSTLEIQRTEQGDSAMYLCASSLETGGLGTEAFFGQGTRLTVV.